These T cell receptor beta chains were read from a single sample in a study of blood T cell repertoires in COVID-19. Assay used: immunoSEQ multiplex PCR; TCRdb lists only in-frame clones, some missing. The table includes over 250,000 clones, nearly 90% detected once. Input material: PBMCs or T cells enriched from blood (not recorded which). These receptors were obtained from a woman aged 60-75 years who had recovered from COVID-19. CDR3s include the opening cysteine and the closing phenylalanine or tryptophan. D genes are given only for firm matches. Expanded clones get a size class; other rows say once, few or many, or leave the size out.

>.|.|TRBV12-5|TRBJ2-3
CASGFAGTDTQYF
TGTGCTAGTGGTTTCGCAGGAACAGATACGCAGTATTTT
>.|.|TRBV30|TRBJ1-4
CAWSFGGQVEKLFF
TGTGCCTGGAGTTTCGGGGGGCAGGTTGAAAAACTGTTTTTT
>.|TRBD1|TRBV7-2|TRBJ2-1
CASRLRDSAVVRSNEQFF
TGTGCCAGCAGATTACGGGACAGCGCGGTGGTTAGGAGCAATGAGCAGTTCTTC
>.|TRBD2|TRBV9|TRBJ2-1
CASSVVAGAYNEQFF
TGTGCCAGCAGCGTAGTAGCGGGTGCCTACAATGAGCAGTTCTTC
>.|.|TRBV10-2|TRBJ1-4
CASTRGGSEKLFF
TGCGCCAGCACCCGGGGGGGGAGTGAAAAACTGTTTTTT
>.|.|TRBV12-3/TRBV12-4|TRBJ2-5
CAARPGPETQYF
TGTGCCGCCCGACCGGGTCCAGAGACCCAGTACTTC
>once|.|TRBV15|TRBJ2-7
CATSRVSGSYEQYF
TGTGCCACCAGCAGAGTGAGCGGGTCCTACGAGCAGTACTTC
>.|.|TRBV5-1|TRBJ2-1
CASSLLYQSDEQFF
TGCGCCAGCAGCTTGTTGTACCAGTCAGATGAGCAGTTCTTC
>.|TRBD1|TRBV11-2|TRBJ1-1
CASSLPSTGSTEAFF
TGTGCCAGCAGCTTACCTTCGACAGGGAGCACTGAAGCTTTCTTT
>.|TRBD2|TRBV11-2|TRBJ2-7
CASRTWGGRGSYEQYF
TGTGCCAGCAGAACATGGGGCGGGAGAGGATCCTACGAGCAGTACTTC
>.|.|TRBV9|TRBJ1-3
CASSEQGLLSGNTIYF
TGTGCCAGCAGCGAGCAGGGTTTACTCTCTGGAAACACCATATATTTT
>.|TRBD2|TRBV5-1|TRBJ2-3
CASSPRASGRGDTQYF
TGCGCCAGCAGCCCCCGTGCTAGCGGGAGGGGGGATACGCAGTATTTT
>few|TRBD1|TRBV9|TRBJ2-7
CASSPQDRALSEQYF
TGTGCCAGCAGCCCTCAGGACAGGGCGCTGTCCGAGCAGTACTTC